Listed below are T cell receptor beta chains from one sample, sequenced in a study of blood T cell repertoires in COVID-19. Only in-frame clones appear in the TCRdb table, and some are missing; sequencing was by immunoSEQ multiplex PCR. Here the sample spans some 280,000 clones, 80% to 90% being singletons. The specimen was peripheral blood. These TCRs come from a woman under 40 with active or convalescent COVID-19. CDR3s include the opening cysteine and the closing phenylalanine or tryptophan. A D gene is named only where the DNA matches it firmly. Size is omitted from some rows. Given values are once, few, many or a class for expanded clones.

CDR3: CASSPRAVNYGYTF; DNA: TGTGCCAGCAGCCCCCGAGCCGTGAACTATGGCTACACCTTC; size: .; J: TRBJ1-2; V: TRBV14; D: .
CDR3: CAWMPGTIGFREQFF; DNA: TGTGCCTGGATGCCCGGGACTATTGGGTTTCGGGAGCAGTTCTTC; size: .; J: TRBJ2-1; V: TRBV30; D: TRBD2
CDR3: CASSHSPGQSSYNSPLHF; DNA: TGCGCCAGCAGCCATTCCCCGGGACAGAGCTCCTATAATTCACCCCTCCACTTT; size: .; J: TRBJ1-6; V: TRBV4-1; D: TRBD1
CDR3: CASGQVQGPHEQYF; DNA: TGTGCCAGCGGACAAGTACAGGGGCCCCACGAGCAGTACTTC; size: .; J: TRBJ2-7; V: TRBV6-6; D: TRBD1
CDR3: CASSPPRGGNTEAFF; DNA: TGTGCCAGCAGCCCTCCGCGGGGGGGAAACACTGAAGCTTTCTTT; size: .; J: TRBJ1-1; V: TRBV5-4; D: .
CDR3: CASSRGLAGGTDTQYF; DNA: TGTGCCAGCAGCCGGGGACTAGCGGGGGGGACAGATACGCAGTATTTT; size: .; J: TRBJ2-3; V: TRBV6-2/TRBV6-3; D: TRBD2
CDR3: CASQDRGASGYTF; DNA: TGTGCCAGCCAAGACAGGGGCGCGAGTGGCTACACCTTC; size: .; J: TRBJ1-2; V: TRBV6-6; D: TRBD1
CDR3: CASSLPTSGTDTQYF; DNA: TGTGCCAGCAGCTTGCCGACTAGTGGCACAGATACGCAGTATTTT; size: .; J: TRBJ2-3; V: TRBV7-2; D: .
CDR3: CASSGQGSDGYTF; DNA: TGTGCCAGCAGTGGACAGGGTTCCGATGGCTACACCTTC; size: .; J: TRBJ1-2; V: TRBV2; D: TRBD1
CDR3: CAWSGYTGSSNQPQHF; DNA: TGTGCCTGGAGTGGGTACACGGGTAGTAGCAATCAGCCCCAGCATTTT; size: once; J: TRBJ1-5; V: TRBV30; D: .
CDR3: CASSAGQNSNQPQHF; DNA: TGTGCCAGCAGCGCCGGACAGAATAGCAATCAGCCCCAGCATTTT; size: once; J: TRBJ1-5; V: TRBV9; D: .
CDR3: CASSYSIWDYETQYF; DNA: TGTGCCAGCAGTTACTCGATTTGGGACTATGAGACCCAGTACTTC; size: .; J: TRBJ2-5; V: TRBV6-2/TRBV6-3; D: TRBD2
CDR3: CATSGPGSEQFF; DNA: TGTGCCACCAGTGGGCCGGGAAGTGAGCAGTTCTTC; size: .; J: TRBJ2-1; V: TRBV24-1; D: .
CDR3: CASSERTGGTGELFF; DNA: TGTGCCAGCAGCGAGAGGACAGGGGGTACCGGGGAGCTGTTTTTT; size: .; J: TRBJ2-2; V: TRBV12-1; D: .
CDR3: CASSHAYSGIPPHF; DNA: TGCGCCAGCAGCCATGCCTATTCCGGGATCCCGCCTCACTTT; size: .; J: TRBJ1-6; V: TRBV4-3; D: .
CDR3: CASSGRTYEQYF; DNA: TGTGCCAGCAGCGGCAGGACCTACGAGCAGTACTTC; size: .; J: TRBJ2-7; V: TRBV7-6; D: .
CDR3: CASSRPDRGHYEQYF; DNA: TGTGCCAGCAGCCGACCGGACAGGGGGCACTACGAGCAGTACTTC; size: .; J: TRBJ2-7; V: TRBV5-5; D: TRBD1
CDR3: CASTSRGQGGVSNEQFF; DNA: TGTGCCAGTACCTCGAGGGGGCAAGGGGGCGTAAGCAATGAGCAGTTCTTC; size: .; J: TRBJ2-1; V: TRBV19; D: TRBD1
CDR3: CASSRDRGFEKLFF; DNA: TGTGCCAGCAGTCGGGACAGGGGTTTTGAAAAACTGTTTTTT; size: .; J: TRBJ1-4; V: TRBV2; D: TRBD1
CDR3: CASTTGSNQPQHF; DNA: TGTGCCAGCACCACAGGAAGTAATCAGCCCCAGCATTTT; size: .; J: TRBJ1-5; V: TRBV6-5; D: .
CDR3: CASSRGTVGNTEAFF; DNA: TGTGCCAGTAGTAGGGGGACAGTGGGGAACACTGAAGCTTTCTTT; size: few; J: TRBJ1-1; V: TRBV19; D: TRBD1
CDR3: CAWSQGAPSEAFF; DNA: TGTGCCTGGAGTCAGGGGGCGCCGAGTGAAGCTTTCTTT; size: .; J: TRBJ1-1; V: TRBV30; D: TRBD1
CDR3: CASKLNGGSTDTQYF; DNA: TGCGCCAGCAAACTTAACGGGGGGAGCACAGATACGCAGTATTTT; size: .; J: TRBJ2-3; V: TRBV5-1; D: TRBD2
CDR3: CASSAETGGTEAFF; DNA: TGTGCCAGCAGCGCCGAGACAGGGGGCACTGAAGCTTTCTTT; size: .; J: TRBJ1-1; V: TRBV9; D: TRBD1
CDR3: CASSLGRGLYTEAFF; DNA: TGTGCCAGCAGTTTGGGCAGGGGGCTGTACACTGAAGCTTTCTTT; size: .; J: TRBJ1-1; V: TRBV27; D: TRBD1
CDR3: CASSQGQGEKLFF; DNA: TGTGCCAGCAGCCAAGGACAGGGCGAAAAACTGTTTTTT; size: .; J: TRBJ1-4; V: TRBV14; D: TRBD1
CDR3: CASSAYRGWSGNTIYF; DNA: TGTGCCAGCAGCGCATACAGGGGTTGGTCTGGAAACACCATATATTTT; size: .; J: TRBJ1-3; V: TRBV7-8; D: TRBD1
CDR3: CASSLATTQTFSTDTQYF; DNA: TGCGCCAGCAGCTTGGCTACCACCCAGACATTTAGCACAGATACGCAGTATTTT; size: .; J: TRBJ2-3; V: TRBV5-1; D: .
CDR3: CASSKEQGAAGNTIYF; DNA: TGTGCCAGCTCTAAAGAACAGGGGGCCGCTGGAAACACCATATATTTT; size: .; J: TRBJ1-3; V: TRBV18; D: TRBD1
CDR3: CASSPGHLPSSYEQYF; DNA: TGTGCCAGCAGCCCCGGACATTTACCATCATCCTACGAGCAGTACTTC; size: .; J: TRBJ2-7; V: TRBV6-6; D: .
CDR3: CASSLAQANYGYTF; DNA: TGTGCCAGCAGCTTAGCACAGGCTAACTATGGCTACACCTTC; size: .; J: TRBJ1-2; V: TRBV7-2; D: .
CDR3: CASSRDSQETQYF; DNA: TGTGCCAGCAGCCGGGACAGTCAAGAGACCCAGTACTTC; size: .; J: TRBJ2-5; V: TRBV7-8; D: TRBD1
CDR3: CASGLVRGTEAFF; DNA: TGTGCTAGTGGTTTGGTGCGGGGGACTGAAGCTTTCTTT; size: .; J: TRBJ1-1; V: TRBV12-5; D: .
CDR3: CASSPPGRDTQYF; DNA: TGTGCCAGCTCACCCCCTGGGAGAGATACGCAGTATTTT; size: .; J: TRBJ2-3; V: TRBV18; D: .
CDR3: CASATNQPQHF; DNA: TGTGCCAGCGCCACTAATCAGCCCCAGCATTTT; size: .; J: TRBJ1-5; V: TRBV28; D: .